These 18 T cell receptor beta chains came from one sample sequenced in a study of CD8 T cells in ankylosing spondylitis. No antigen has been assigned to these receptors. General study points: Ankylosing spondylitis blood appeared to be characterized by a TCR beta motif of several highly homologous variants.

TCRdb re-derived calls from the 5' RACE reads in MiXCR, one entry per CDR3 protein. The sample has 470,000 or so distinct CDR3 sequences; roughly a quarter are singletons. The sample consisted of blood, either unsorted or a sorted T cell fraction (not recorded which). The receptors here all came from a male donor with ankylosing spondylitis.

The rearrangement uses TRBV12-3 or TRBV12-4 and TRBJ2-2; D is unclear. This CDR3 spans 12 amino acids. V was pared by 5 bases and J by 8 bases, with 9 bases between. CDR3 loop: CASSLNWGELFF. CDR3 coding DNA: TGTGCCAGCAGTCTCAACTGGGGGGAGCTGTTTTTT.

V is TRBV18 and J is TRBJ1-1; D gene ambiguous. From germline, CDR1 is KGHSH and CDR2 LQKENI. The CDR3 is 16 residues long. V dropped 6 bases and J dropped 1 base, with 18 bases sitting between them. CDR3 sequence (DNA): TGTGCCAGCTCCCCCCGGGAGGGAGGCGCGAACACTGAAGCTTTCTTT. It yields the protein CASSPREGGANTEAFF.

This clonotype was detected only a few times. The gene calls are TRBV7-2 and TRBJ2-5; TRBD2 aligns across 7 bases. Losses at the gene ends were 5 bases for V and 5 bases for J; bases not matched to a gene: 14. This CDR3 region has 16 residues. Germline V gene sequence: CDR1 SGHTA, CDR2 FQGNSA. CDR3 nucleotide sequence: TGTGCCAGCAGCCCCGATTTTAACAGGCGGGGGGAGACCCAGTACTTC. Amino acids: CASSPDFNRRGETQYF.

The table lists this clonotype with a few counts. The chain combines TRBV25-1 with TRBJ1-1; no definite D call. The V gene lost 4 bases and the J gene lost 0 bases, with 15 bases spanning the gap. This CDR3 region has 16 residues. Germline CDR1 and CDR2: MGHDK and SYGVNS. CDR3 sequence (DNA): TGTGCCAGCAGTGTAGACCTTGGTGGGTTGAACACTGAAGCTTTCTTT. Its translation is CASSVDLGGLNTEAFF.

This clonotype has just a few counts. J is TRBJ2-7 and V is TRBV28, with D maybe TRBD2 (5 bases). The CDR3 sequence is 15 residues long. The germline gives CDR1 MDHEN, CDR2 SYDVKM. The V gene lost 8 bases and the J gene lost 7 bases, with 24 bases spanning the gap. CDR3: CASGSFSRGSIEQYF. The CDR3 bases are TGTGCCAGCGGCTCTTTTTCCAGAGGGTCGATTGAGCAGTACTTC.

The J gene is TRBJ2-4, the V gene TRBV20-1, with D uncertain. The CDR3 is made up of 12 amino acids. Germline assignment: CDR1 DFQATT and CDR2 SNEGSKA (reference sequence). Trimming removed 5 bases at V and 4 bases at J, with 9 bases between. DNA for the CDR3: TGCAGTGCTTTACAGTCAAAAAACATTCAGTACTTC. Protein: CSALQSKNIQYF.

The V gene is TRBV20-1, the J gene TRBJ2-2; possibly TRBD1 or TRBD2 for D (6 bases each). Germline values: CDR1 DFQATT, CDR2 SNEGSKA (reference sequence). The CDR3 covers 16 residues. Trimming took off 4 bases at V and 3 bases at J, with 18 bases between the two ends. The CDR3 bases are TGCAGTGCTACCAACCCCCGGGGGCGCTACACCGGGGAGCTGTTTTTT. Amino acid sequence: CSATNPRGRYTGELFF.

The CDR3 DNA reads as TGTGCCAGCAGTGCGACAGGAGTTTACGAGCAGTACTTC. Encoded protein: CASSATGVYEQYF. The chain uses TRBV25-1 and TRBJ2-7, with D possibly TRBD1 on 6 matching bases. V was pared by 4 bases and J by 4 bases, with 11 bases between. The CDR3 totals 13 residues. Germline V gives CDR1 MGHDK, CDR2 SYGVNS.

This chain connects TRBV7-9 to TRBJ2-2; the D is unclear. CDR3 size: 13 residues. The ends were cut back, 6 bases at V and 1 base at J, with 6 bases in the middle. Looked up from germline, CDR1 is SEHNR and CDR2 is FQNEAQ (reference sequence). The CDR3 region is CASRQRNTGELFF. The CDR3 DNA follows: TGTGCCAGCAGGCAGAGGAACACCGGGGAGCTGTTTTTT.

This rearrangement joins TRBV3-1 to TRBJ2-3, with D possibly TRBD2 on 5 matching bases. Germline assignment: CDR1 LGHDT and CDR2 YNNKEL (reference sequence). Trimming took 3 bases from V and 7 from J, leaving 17 bases between them. The CDR3 length is 15 residues. The CDR3 bases are TGTGCCAGCAGCCACGTTGGAGGAGCCCAGAATACGCAGTATTTT. Protein sequence: CASSHVGGAQNTQYF.

This rearrangement joins TRBV10-3 to TRBJ1-1, with a tentative D call TRBD1 (5 bases). Germline V gene data show CDR1 as ENHRY and CDR2 as SYGVKD. V dropped 5 bases and J dropped 7 bases, with 20 bases sitting between them. The CDR3 covers 15 residues. CDR3 sequence (DNA): TGTGCCATCAGTATGAAAACCGGGACCTCAGATGAAGCTTTCTTT. Translation: CAISMKTGTSDEAFF.

This clonotype was observed at least ten times. The chain recombines TRBV12-3 or TRBV12-4 with TRBJ2-5, with TRBD1 matching over 9 bases. V trimming: 5 bases; J trimming: 2 bases; junction bases outside the gene matches: 6. The CDR3 length is 15 residues. CDR3 coding DNA: TGTGCCAGCAGTCTAACAGGGGGCATTCAAGAGACCCAGTACTTC. Protein product: CASSLTGGIQETQYF.

The V and J genes are TRBV5-1 and TRBJ1-1, with D unresolved. V was clipped by 1 base and J by 2 bases, with 6 bases between them. The germline V gene encodes CDR1 SGHRS and CDR2 YFSETQ. This CDR3 is 13 amino acids long. The CDR3 protein is CASSLMDNTEAFF. The CDR3 DNA is TGCGCCAGCAGCTTGATGGATAACACTGAAGCTTTCTTT. Based on the CDR3 plus reference TRBV5-1 and TRBJ1-1, the full variable domain is KAGVTQTPRYLIKTRGQQVTLSCSPISGHRSVSWYQQTPGQGLQFLFEYFSETQRNKGNFPGRFSGRQFSNSRSEMNVSTLELGDSALYLCASSLMDNTEAFFGQGTRLTVV.

The chain uses TRBV6-1 and TRBJ2-5; 13 bases are shared with TRBD2. The germline V gene encodes CDR1 MNHNS and CDR2 SASEGT. V trimming: 8 bases; J trimming: 4 bases; junction bases outside the gene matches: 19. The CDR3 totals 19 residues. The CDR3: CASRPYGLAGERTRETQYF. CDR3 bases: TGTGCCAGCCGCCCCTACGGACTAGCGGGAGAGAGGACTCGAGAGACCCAGTACTTC.

This clonotype occurred a few times. The V and J genes are TRBV29-1 and TRBJ2-7; possible D gene TRBD2, 5 bases. Per germline, CDR1 SQVTM and CDR2 ANQGSEA. The CDR3 extends over 14 amino acids. V lost 0 bases and J lost 2, with 11 bases in between. The CDR3 spells CSVEDEGGPYEQYF. CDR3 in DNA: TGCAGCGTTGAAGATGAAGGCGGGCCCTACGAGCAGTACTTC.

The chain joins TRBV7-2 to TRBJ1-2; unclear D gene. The CDR3 has 15 amino acids. Trimming pared 2 bases from V and 2 bases from J, leaving 12 bases between. Germline CDR1 is SGHTA and CDR2 is FQGNSA. The CDR3 reads CASSLSSTTNYGYTF. In nucleotides, the CDR3 is TGTGCCAGCAGCTTAAGCTCGACAACAAACTATGGCTACACCTTC.

The sample holds a few counts of this clonotype. The chain carries TRBV2 and TRBJ2-3, with 8 positions matching TRBD1. CDR3 length equals 15 residues. Germline trimming cut 3 bases from V and 4 bases from J; bases unmatched to any gene: 6. Germline V gene sequence: CDR1 SNHLY, CDR2 FYNNEI. CDR3 residues: CASSEQGAFADTQYF. The DNA of the CDR3 is TGTGCCAGCAGTGAGCAGGGGGCATTTGCAGATACGCAGTATTTT.

This clonotype has more than one count but fewer than ten. The CDR3 DNA sequence: TGTGCCAGCAAGGGAGAGAACACTGAAGCTTTCTTT. Translating it yields CASKGENTEAFF. The gene calls are TRBV7-9 and TRBJ1-1; D not resolved. CDR3 size: 12 residues. V lost 7 bases to trimming and J lost 1 base, with 7 bases between them. Germline values: CDR1 SEHNR, CDR2 FQNEAQ (reference sequence).